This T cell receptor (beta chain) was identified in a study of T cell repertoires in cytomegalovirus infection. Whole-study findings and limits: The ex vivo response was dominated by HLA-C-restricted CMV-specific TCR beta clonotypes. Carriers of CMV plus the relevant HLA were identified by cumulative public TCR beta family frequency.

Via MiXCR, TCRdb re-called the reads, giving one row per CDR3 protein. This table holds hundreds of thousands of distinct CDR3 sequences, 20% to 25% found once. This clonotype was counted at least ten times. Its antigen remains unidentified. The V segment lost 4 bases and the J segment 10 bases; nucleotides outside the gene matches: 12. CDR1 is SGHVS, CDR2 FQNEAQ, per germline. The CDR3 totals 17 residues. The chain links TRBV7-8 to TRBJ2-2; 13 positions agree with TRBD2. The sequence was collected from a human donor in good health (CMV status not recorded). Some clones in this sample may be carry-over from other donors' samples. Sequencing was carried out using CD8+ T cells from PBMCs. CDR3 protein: CASSSQFRGLAGSELFF. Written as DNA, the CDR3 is TGTGCCAGCAGCTCTCAATTCCGGGGACTAGCGGGGTCGGAGCTGTTTTTT.